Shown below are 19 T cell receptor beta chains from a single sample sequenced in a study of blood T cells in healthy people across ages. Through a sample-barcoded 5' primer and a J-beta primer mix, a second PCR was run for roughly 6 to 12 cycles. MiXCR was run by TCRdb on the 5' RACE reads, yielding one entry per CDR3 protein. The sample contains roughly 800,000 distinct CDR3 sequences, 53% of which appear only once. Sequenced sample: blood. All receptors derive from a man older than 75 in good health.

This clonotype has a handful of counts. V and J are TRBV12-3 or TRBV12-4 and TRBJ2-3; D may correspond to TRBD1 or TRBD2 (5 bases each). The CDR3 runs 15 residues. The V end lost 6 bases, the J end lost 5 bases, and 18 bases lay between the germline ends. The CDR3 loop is CASSLGDPREDTQYF. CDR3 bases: TGTGCCAGCAGCCTGGGGGACCCCCGAGAAGATACGCAGTATTTT.

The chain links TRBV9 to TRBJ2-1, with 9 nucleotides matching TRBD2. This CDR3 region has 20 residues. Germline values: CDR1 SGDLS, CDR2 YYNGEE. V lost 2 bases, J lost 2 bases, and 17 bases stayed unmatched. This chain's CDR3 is CASSVSPGVLAGEAYNEQFF. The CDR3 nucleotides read TGTGCCAGCAGCGTCTCCCCTGGCGTATTAGCGGGAGAGGCCTACAATGAGCAGTTCTTC.

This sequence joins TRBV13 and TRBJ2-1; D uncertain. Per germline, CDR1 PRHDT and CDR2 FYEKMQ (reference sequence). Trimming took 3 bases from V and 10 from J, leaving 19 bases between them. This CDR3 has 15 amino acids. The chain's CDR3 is CASSFRTNPPREQFF. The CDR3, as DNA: TGTGCCAGCAGCTTTCGAACTAACCCGCCTAGAGAGCAGTTCTTC.

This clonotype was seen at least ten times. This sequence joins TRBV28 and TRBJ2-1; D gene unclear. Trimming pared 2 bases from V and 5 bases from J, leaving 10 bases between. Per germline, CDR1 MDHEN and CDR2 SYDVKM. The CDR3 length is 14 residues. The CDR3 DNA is TGTGCCAGCAGTTTAAGCCTGCCTAACAATGAGCAGTTCTTC. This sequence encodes CASSLSLPNNEQFF.

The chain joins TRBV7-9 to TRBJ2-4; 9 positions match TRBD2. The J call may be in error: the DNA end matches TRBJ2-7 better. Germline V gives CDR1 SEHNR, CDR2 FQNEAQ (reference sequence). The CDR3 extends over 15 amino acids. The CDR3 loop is CASSSMGRGGYEQYF. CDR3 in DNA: TGTGCCAGCAGTTCGATGGGGCGGGGGGGTTACGAGCAGTACTTC.

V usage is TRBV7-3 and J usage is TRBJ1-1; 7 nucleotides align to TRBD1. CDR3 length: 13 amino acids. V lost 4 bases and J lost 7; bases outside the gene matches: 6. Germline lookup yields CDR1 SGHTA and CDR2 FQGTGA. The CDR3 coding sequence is TGTGCCAGCAGCTCCCGACAGGGCCTTGAAGCTTTCTTT. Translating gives CASSSRQGLEAFF.

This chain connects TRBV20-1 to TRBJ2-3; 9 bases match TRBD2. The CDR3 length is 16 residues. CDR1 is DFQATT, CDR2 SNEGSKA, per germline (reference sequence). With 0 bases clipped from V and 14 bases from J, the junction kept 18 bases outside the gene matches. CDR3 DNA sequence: TGCAGTGCTAGAGATCGGATAGCGGGGGCAGCCAGATACGCGTATTTT. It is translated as CSARDRIAGAARYAYF.

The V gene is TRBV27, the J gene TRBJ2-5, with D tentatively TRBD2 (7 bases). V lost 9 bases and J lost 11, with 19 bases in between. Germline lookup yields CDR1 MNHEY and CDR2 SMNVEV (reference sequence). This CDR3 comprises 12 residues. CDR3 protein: CASAGGRNEQYF. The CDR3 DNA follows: TGTGCCAGTGCCGGGGGGCGAAATGAGCAGTACTTC.

This CDR3 is CSARNQYQETQYF. The DNA of the CDR3 is TGCAGTGCTAGAAACCAATACCAAGAGACCCAGTACTTC. The chain joins TRBV20-1 to TRBJ2-5, with D hard to call. Deletions cut 2 bases from V and 0 bases from J, with 7 bases between. CDR1 and CDR2 from the germline V gene are DFQATT and SNEGSKA (reference sequence). The CDR3 consists of 13 residues.

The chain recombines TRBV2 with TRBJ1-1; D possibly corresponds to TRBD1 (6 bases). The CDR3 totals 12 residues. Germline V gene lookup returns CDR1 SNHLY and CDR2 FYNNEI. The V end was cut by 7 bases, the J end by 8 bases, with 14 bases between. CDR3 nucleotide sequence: TGTGCCAGCAACCTAGGGGGTCGGGAAGCTTTCTTT. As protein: CASNLGGREAFF.

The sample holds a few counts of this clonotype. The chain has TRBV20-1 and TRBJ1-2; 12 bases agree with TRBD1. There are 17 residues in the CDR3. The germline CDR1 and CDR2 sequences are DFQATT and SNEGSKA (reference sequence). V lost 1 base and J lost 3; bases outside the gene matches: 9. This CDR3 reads CSARVPAGTGGDYGYTF. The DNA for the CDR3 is TGCAGTGCTAGAGTTCCTGCCGGGACAGGGGGCGACTATGGCTACACCTTC.

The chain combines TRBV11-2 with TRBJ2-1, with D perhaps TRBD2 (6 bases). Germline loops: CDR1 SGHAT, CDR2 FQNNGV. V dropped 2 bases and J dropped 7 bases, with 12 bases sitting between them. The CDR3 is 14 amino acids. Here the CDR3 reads CASSLRRAWNEQFF. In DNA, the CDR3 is TGTGCCAGCAGCTTAAGGAGGGCCTGGAATGAGCAGTTCTTC. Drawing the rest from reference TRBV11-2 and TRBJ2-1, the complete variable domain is EAGVAQSPRYKIIEKRQSVAFWCNPISGHATLYWYQQILGQGPKLLIQFQNNGVVDDSQLPKDRFSAERLKGVDSTLKIQPAKLEDSAVYLCASSLRRAWNEQFFGPGTRLTVL.

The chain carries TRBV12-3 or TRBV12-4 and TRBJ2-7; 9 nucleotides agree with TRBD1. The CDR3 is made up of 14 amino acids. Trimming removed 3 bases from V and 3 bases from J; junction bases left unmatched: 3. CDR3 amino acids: CASSFDRGIYEQYF. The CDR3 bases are TGTGCCAGCAGTTTCGACAGGGGGATCTACGAGCAGTACTTC.

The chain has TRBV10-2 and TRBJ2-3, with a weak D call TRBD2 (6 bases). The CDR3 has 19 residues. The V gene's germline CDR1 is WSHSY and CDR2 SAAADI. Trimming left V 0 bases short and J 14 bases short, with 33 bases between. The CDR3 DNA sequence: TGCGCCAGCAGTGAGTCGACGATGGGACTCCCGGTGGGGCACAGATACGCGTATTTT. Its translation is CASSESTMGLPVGHRYAYF.

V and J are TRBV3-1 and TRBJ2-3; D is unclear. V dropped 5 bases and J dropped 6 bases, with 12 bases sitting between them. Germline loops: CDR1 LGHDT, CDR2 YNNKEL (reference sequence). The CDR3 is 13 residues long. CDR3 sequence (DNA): TGTGCCAGCAGCGCGGTTGCCCCTGATACGCAGTATTTT. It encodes CASSAVAPDTQYF.

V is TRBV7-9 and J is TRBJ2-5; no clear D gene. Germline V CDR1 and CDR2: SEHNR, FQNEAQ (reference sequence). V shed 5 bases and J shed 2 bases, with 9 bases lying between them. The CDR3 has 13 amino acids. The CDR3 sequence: CASSPTQQETQYF. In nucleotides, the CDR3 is TGTGCCAGCAGCCCGACACAACAAGAGACCCAGTACTTC.

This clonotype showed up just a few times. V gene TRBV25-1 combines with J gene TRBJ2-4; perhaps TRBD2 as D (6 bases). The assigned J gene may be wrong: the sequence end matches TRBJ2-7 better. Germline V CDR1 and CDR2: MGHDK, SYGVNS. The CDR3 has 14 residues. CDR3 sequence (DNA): TGTGCCAGCAGTGGCAGACTAGGGAACTACGAGCAGTACTTC. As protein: CASSGRLGNYEQYF.

CDR3 protein: CATSARPTGTRQETQYF. CDR3 nucleotides: TGTGCCACCAGCGCCCGACCTACCGGGACTAGACAAGAGACCCAGTACTTC. The V call is TRBV15, the J call TRBJ2-5, with 8 bases fitting TRBD2. This CDR3 is 17 amino acids long. Trimming at V came to 5 bases and at J to 2 bases, leaving 13 bases not matched to a gene. Germline V gene lookup returns CDR1 LNHNV and CDR2 YYDKDF (reference sequence).

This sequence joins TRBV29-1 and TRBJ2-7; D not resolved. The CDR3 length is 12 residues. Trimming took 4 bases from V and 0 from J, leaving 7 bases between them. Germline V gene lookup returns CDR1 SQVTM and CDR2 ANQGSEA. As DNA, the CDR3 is TGCAGCGTTGGACACTTCTCCTACGAGCAGTACTTC. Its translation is CSVGHFSYEQYF.